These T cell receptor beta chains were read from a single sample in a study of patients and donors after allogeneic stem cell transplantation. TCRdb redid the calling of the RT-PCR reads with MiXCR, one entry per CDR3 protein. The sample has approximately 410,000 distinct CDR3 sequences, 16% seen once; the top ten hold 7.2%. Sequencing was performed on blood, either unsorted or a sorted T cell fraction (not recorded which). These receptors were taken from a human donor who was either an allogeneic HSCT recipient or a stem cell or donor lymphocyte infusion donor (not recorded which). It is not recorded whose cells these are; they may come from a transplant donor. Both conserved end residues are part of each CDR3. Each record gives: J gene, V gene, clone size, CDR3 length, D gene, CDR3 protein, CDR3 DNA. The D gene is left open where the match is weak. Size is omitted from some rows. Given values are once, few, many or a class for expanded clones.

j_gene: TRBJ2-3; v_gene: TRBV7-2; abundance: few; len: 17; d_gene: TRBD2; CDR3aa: CASSLTSSGGFTDTQYF; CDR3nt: TGTGCCAGCAGCTTAACGTCTAGCGGGGGGTTCACAGATACGCAGTATTTT
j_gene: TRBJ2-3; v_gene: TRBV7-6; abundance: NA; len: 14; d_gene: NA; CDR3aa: CASSPQGRADTQYF; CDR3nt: TGTGCCAGCAGCCCCCAGGGACGGGCAGATACGCAGTATTTT
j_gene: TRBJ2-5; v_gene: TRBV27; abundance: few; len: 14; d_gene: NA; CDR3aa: CASSFHALGETQYF; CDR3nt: TGTGCCAGCAGTTTCCACGCCCTAGGGGAGACCCAGTACTTC
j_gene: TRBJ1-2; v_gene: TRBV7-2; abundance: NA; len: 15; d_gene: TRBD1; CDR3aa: CASSPGTGKNYGYTF; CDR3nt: TGTGCCAGCAGCCCCGGGACAGGGAAAAACTATGGCTACACCTTC
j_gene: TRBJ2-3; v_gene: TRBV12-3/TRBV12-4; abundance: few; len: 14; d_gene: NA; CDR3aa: CASSLATGTDTQYF; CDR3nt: TGTGCCAGCAGTTTAGCTACCGGCACAGATACGCAGTATTTT
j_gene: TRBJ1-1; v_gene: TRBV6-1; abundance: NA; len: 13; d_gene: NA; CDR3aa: CASKSVVNTEAFF; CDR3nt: TGTGCCAGTAAGAGTGTGGTGAACACTGAAGCTTTCTTT
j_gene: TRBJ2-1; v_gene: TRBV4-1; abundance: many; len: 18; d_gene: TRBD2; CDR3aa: CASSQDGTSGGINNEQFF; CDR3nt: TGCGCCAGCAGCCAAGATGGGACTAGCGGGGGGATCAACAATGAGCAGTTCTTC
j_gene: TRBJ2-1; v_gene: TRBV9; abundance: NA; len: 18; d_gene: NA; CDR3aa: CASSVTVQAPISYNEQFF; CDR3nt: TGTGCCAGCAGCGTGACAGTCCAAGCCCCTATTTCCTACAATGAGCAGTTCTTC
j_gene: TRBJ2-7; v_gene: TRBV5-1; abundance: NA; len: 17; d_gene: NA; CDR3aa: CASSLGLWDASSYEQYF; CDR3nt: TGCGCCAGCAGCTTGGGACTATGGGACGCGAGCTCCTACGAGCAGTACTTC
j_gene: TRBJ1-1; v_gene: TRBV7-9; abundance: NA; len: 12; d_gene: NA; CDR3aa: CASSREDGEAFF; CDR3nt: TGTGCCAGCAGCAGAGAGGACGGTGAAGCTTTCTTT
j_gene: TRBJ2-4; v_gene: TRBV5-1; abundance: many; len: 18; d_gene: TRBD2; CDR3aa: CASSLHNGLAGAKNIQYF; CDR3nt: TGCGCCAGCAGCCTACATAACGGACTAGCGGGAGCCAAAAACATTCAGTACTTC
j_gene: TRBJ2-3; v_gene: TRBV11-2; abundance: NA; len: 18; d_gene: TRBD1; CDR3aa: CASSLDLLGQGHTDTQYF; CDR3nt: TGTGCCAGCAGCTTAGATCTACTGGGACAGGGACACACAGATACGCAGTATTTT
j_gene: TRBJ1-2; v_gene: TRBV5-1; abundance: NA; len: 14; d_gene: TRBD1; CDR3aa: CASSLGTGQNGYTF; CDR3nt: TGCGCCAGCAGCTTGGGTACGGGACAGAATGGCTACACCTTC
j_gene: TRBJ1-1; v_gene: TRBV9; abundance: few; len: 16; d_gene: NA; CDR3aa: CASSVGGEVSYTEAFF; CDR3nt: TGTGCCAGCAGCGTAGGAGGTGAAGTGTCGTACACTGAAGCTTTCTTT
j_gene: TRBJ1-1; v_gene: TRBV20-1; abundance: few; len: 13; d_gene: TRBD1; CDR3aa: CSARGDRVNEAFF; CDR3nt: TGCAGTGCTAGGGGCGACAGGGTGAATGAAGCTTTCTTT
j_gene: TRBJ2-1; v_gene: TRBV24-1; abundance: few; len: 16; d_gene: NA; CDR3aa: CATSDRRPKSYNEQFF; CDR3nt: TGTGCCACCAGTGACCGACGACCGAAGTCCTACAATGAGCAGTTCTTC
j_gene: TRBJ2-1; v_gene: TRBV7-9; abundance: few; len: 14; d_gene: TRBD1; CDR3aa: CASSLGQGAREQFF; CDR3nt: TGTGCCAGCAGCTTAGGACAGGGGGCGCGGGAGCAGTTCTTC
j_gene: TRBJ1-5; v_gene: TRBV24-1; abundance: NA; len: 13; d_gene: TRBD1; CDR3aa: CATSGQGYQPQHF; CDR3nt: TGTGCCACCAGTGGACAGGGCTATCAGCCCCAGCATTTT
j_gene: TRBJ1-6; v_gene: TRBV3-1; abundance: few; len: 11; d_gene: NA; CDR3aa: CASSQGLTLHF; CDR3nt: TGTGCCAGCAGCCAAGGTCTGACCCTCCACTTT
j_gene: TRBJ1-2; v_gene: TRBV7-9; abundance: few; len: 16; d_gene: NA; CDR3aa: CASSSTHFDSYYGYTF; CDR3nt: TGTGCCAGCAGCTCCACCCACTTTGACAGCTACTATGGCTACACCTTC
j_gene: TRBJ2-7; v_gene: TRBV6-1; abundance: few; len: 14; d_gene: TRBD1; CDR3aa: CASKIQGAGYEQYF; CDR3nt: TGTGCCAGCAAGATTCAGGGGGCGGGCTACGAGCAGTACTTC
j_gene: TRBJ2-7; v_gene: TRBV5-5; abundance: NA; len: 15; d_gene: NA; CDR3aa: CASSSFDRLTYEQYF; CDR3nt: TGTGCCAGCAGCTCCTTCGACAGGCTCACCTACGAGCAGTACTTC